Following are 22 T cell receptor beta chains from one sample sequenced in a study of blood T cell repertoires in COVID-19. Only in-frame clones appear in the TCRdb table, and some are missing; sequencing was by immunoSEQ multiplex PCR. The sample holds under 250,000 clones, 65% to 90% seen once. Sequencing input: PBMCs or T cells enriched from blood (not recorded which). These receptors all stem from a woman between 50 and 59 years old with acute COVID-19.

The rearrangement uses TRBV7-6 and TRBJ1-1; 9 positions match TRBD1. Trimming at V came to 3 bases and at J to 0 bases, leaving 11 bases not matched to a gene. This CDR3 region has 18 residues. The germline gives CDR1 SGHVS, CDR2 FNYEAQ. CDR3 in amino acids: CASSFVGTGINMNTEAFF. Written as DNA, the CDR3 is TGTGCCAGCAGCTTTGTCGGGACAGGGATTAATATGAACACTGAAGCTTTCTTT.

The rearrangement uses TRBV5-5 and TRBJ2-2; D gene ambiguous. In germline, CDR1 is SGHKS, CDR2 YYEKEE (reference sequence). The V and J ends lost 1 base and 4 bases respectively, with 8 bases between them. There are 14 residues in the CDR3. CDR3 loop: CASSLSSSTGELFF. The CDR3 bases are TGTGCCAGCAGCTTGTCCAGTTCCACCGGGGAGCTGTTTTTT.

This chain uses TRBV12-3 or TRBV12-4 with TRBJ2-5; tentatively, D is TRBD2 (6 bases). This CDR3 is built from 11 residues. V was cut by 6 bases and J by 7 bases, with 9 bases left in between. The CDR3 region has the DNA TGTGCCAGCAGCCCTAGCGTGACCCAGTACTTC. Translating gives CASSPSVTQYF.

This clone appeared a few times. The chain couples TRBV6-1 to TRBJ1-2; D is possibly TRBD1 (5 bases). This CDR3 is 13 amino acids long. Germline assignment: CDR1 MNHNS and CDR2 SASEGT. V lost 3 bases and J 9 bases, leaving 14 bases between the germline ends. Here the CDR3 DNA reads TGTGCCAGCAGTGACGGTTCGGGGGTGAGCTACACCTTC. Its protein product is CASSDGSGVSYTF.

The chain carries TRBV28 and TRBJ1-5, with no clear D. V shed 8 bases and J shed 1 base, with 12 bases lying between them. The germline gives CDR1 MDHEN, CDR2 SYDVKM. This CDR3 has 14 amino acids. CDR3 in amino acids: CASSLVTSNQPQHF. For the CDR3, the DNA is TGTGCCAGCTCCCTCGTCACAAGCAATCAGCCCCAGCATTTT.

The rearrangement joins TRBV5-1 to TRBJ2-3; TRBD2 might be the D (6 bases). CDR1 is SGHRS and CDR2 is YFSETQ in the germline V gene. The CDR3 extends over 14 amino acids. V was pared by 5 bases and J by 4 bases, with 14 bases between. DNA of the CDR3: TGCGCCAGCAGGGACTGGGAGGAAGCAGATACGCAGTATTTT. Residues: CASRDWEEADTQYF.

The V and J genes are TRBV12-5 and TRBJ1-4; D unclear. Trimming removed 1 base from V and 8 bases from J, with 11 bases in between. The V gene's germline CDR1 is LGHNT and CDR2 FRNRAP. This CDR3 is 14 amino acids long. For the CDR3, the DNA is TGTGCTAGTGGTTTGGGAGCAGGTGGGGAAAAACTGTTTTTT. This translates into CASGLGAGGEKLFF.

The sample holds many counts of this clone. V usage is TRBV10-3 and J usage is TRBJ1-1; D remains unclear. V lost 4 bases and J 6 bases, leaving 12 bases between the germline ends. Germline loops: CDR1 ENHRY, CDR2 SYGVKD. CDR3 length: 13 amino acids. The CDR3 here is CAISGGSHAEAFF. The DNA of the CDR3 is TGTGCCATCAGTGGAGGGAGTCACGCTGAAGCTTTCTTT.

This chain uses TRBV7-2 with TRBJ1-6; D is perhaps TRBD1 (6 bases). Germline V gene sequence: CDR1 SGHTA, CDR2 FQGNSA. Deletions cut 1 base from V and 6 bases from J, with 10 bases between. This CDR3 is built from 15 residues. In DNA, the CDR3 is TGTGCCAGCAGCTTAGTCGGACAGCCTAATTCACCCCTCCACTTT. It translates to CASSLVGQPNSPLHF.

This clone was detected a few times. This chain joins TRBV5-1 and TRBJ1-4; D uncertain. V was trimmed by 4 bases and J by 0 bases, leaving 7 bases between them. The germline CDR1 and CDR2 sequences are SGHRS and YFSETQ. The CDR3 is 14 residues long. CDR3 region: CASSPLTTNEKLFF. CDR3 nucleotide sequence: TGCGCCAGCAGCCCTTTAACAACTAATGAAAAACTGTTTTTT. Looking up the rest from reference TRBV5-1 and TRBJ1-4 gives the full variable domain: KAGVTQTPRYLIKTRGQQVTLSCSPISGHRSVSWYQQTPGQGLQFLFEYFSETQRNKGNFPGRFSGRQFSNSRSEMNVSTLELGDSALYLCASSPLTTNEKLFFGSGTQLSVL.

The chain employs TRBV11-2 and TRBJ1-4; no clear D. V lost 2 bases, J lost 0 bases, and 7 bases lay in between. The CDR3 covers 15 residues. From germline, CDR1 is SGHAT and CDR2 FQNNGV. CDR3 loop: CASSLYTATNEKLFF. The DNA of the CDR3 is TGTGCCAGCAGCTTATACACAGCAACTAATGAAAAACTGTTTTTT.

The chain links TRBV29-1 to TRBJ2-7; 8 bases agree with TRBD2. V was clipped by 7 bases and J by 1 base; unmatched bases: 6. The germline CDR1 and CDR2 sequences are SQVTM and ANQGSEA. The CDR3 contains 13 residues. CDR3: CSASGGPSYEQYF. The DNA of the CDR3 is TGCAGCGCCAGCGGGGGACCTTCCTACGAGCAGTACTTC.

The chain uses TRBV9 and TRBJ2-5; possible D gene TRBD1, 6 bases. V was shortened by 5 bases and J by 4 bases, with 9 bases between the two germline ends. In germline, CDR1 is SGDLS, CDR2 YYNGEE. The CDR3 is made up of 12 amino acids. The CDR3 bases are TGTGCCAGCAGTAGGGGGTCAGAGACCCAGTACTTC. This gives the protein CASSRGSETQYF. Complete variable domain (other parts from reference TRBV9 and TRBJ2-5): DSGVTQTPKHLITATGQRVTLRCSPRSGDLSVYWYQQSLDQGLQFLIQYYNGEERAKGNILERFSAQQFPDLHSELNLSSLELGDSALYFCASSRGSETQYFGPGTRLLVL.

The chain recombines TRBV5-6 with TRBJ1-2; tentative D call: TRBD1 (6 bases). CDR1 is SGHDT and CDR2 is YYEEEE in the germline V gene. V was cut by 4 bases and J by 2 bases, with 9 bases left in between. CDR3 length equals 13 residues. CDR3: CASSPGQNYGYTF. The CDR3 nucleotides are TGTGCCAGCAGCCCGGGACAAAACTATGGCTACACCTTC.

The J gene is TRBJ2-5, the V gene TRBV29-1, with D maybe TRBD1 (5 bases). Trimming stripped 3 bases from V and 4 bases from J, with 9 bases between. The CDR3 covers 12 residues. Germline V CDR1 and CDR2: SQVTM, ANQGSEA. The CDR3 region is CSVEIQGETQYF. The CDR3 DNA sequence: TGCAGCGTTGAGATTCAGGGAGAGACCCAGTACTTC. Supplemented by reference TRBV29-1 and TRBJ2-5, the full variable domain reads SAVISQKPSRDICQRGTSLTIQCQVDSQVTMMFWYRQQPGQSLTLIATANQGSEATYESGFVIDKFPISRPNLTFSTLTVSNMSPEDSSIYLCSVEIQGETQYFGPGTRLLVL.

This rearrangement joins TRBV27 to TRBJ1-1; 11 bases fit TRBD1. The CDR3 covers 18 residues. Trimming at V came to 5 bases and at J to 0 bases, leaving 11 bases not matched to a gene. In germline, CDR1 is MNHEY, CDR2 SMNVEV (reference sequence). Here the CDR3 reads CASSPKPDRGLLNTEAFF. In nucleotides, the CDR3 is TGTGCCAGCAGTCCAAAGCCGGACAGGGGGCTATTGAACACTGAAGCTTTCTTT.

The chain carries TRBV19 and TRBJ1-2; a weak D match, TRBD1 (6 bases). V was pared by 6 bases and J by 7 bases, with 15 bases between. This CDR3 has 13 residues. In germline, CDR1 is LNHDA, CDR2 SQIVND (reference sequence). For the CDR3, the DNA is TGTGCCAGTAGCAACTACGGGACATCTGGCTACACCTTC. Protein product: CASSNYGTSGYTF.

This rearrangement joins TRBV19 to TRBJ1-2, with D maybe TRBD1 (5 bases). CDR1 is LNHDA, CDR2 SQIVND, per germline (reference sequence). Between the trimmed V and J ends, which lost 3 bases and 3 bases, there was a span of 14 bases. This CDR3 spans 15 amino acids. The CDR3 DNA reads as TGTGCCAGTAGTATTTTGGCAGGGAAGTACTATGGCTACACCTTC. As protein: CASSILAGKYYGYTF.

The rearrangement joins TRBV4-3 to TRBJ2-1; 8 nucleotides align to TRBD2. The CDR3 totals 17 residues. J gave up 7 bases and V 0 bases, and 11 bases lay outside the gene matches. In germline, CDR1 is LGHNA, CDR2 YSLEER. The CDR3 loop is CASSQDRGGRVNNEQFF. The CDR3 coding sequence is TGCGCCAGCAGCCAAGATCGCGGGGGGAGGGTAAATAATGAGCAGTTCTTC.

V usage is TRBV6-2 or TRBV6-3 and J usage is TRBJ2-1; D not certain. Germline assignment: CDR1 MNHEY and CDR2 SVGEGT. V lost 3 bases and J 6 bases, leaving 6 bases between the germline ends. The CDR3 loop spans 12 amino acids. The CDR3 sequence: CASSYPSNEQFF. Here the CDR3 DNA reads TGTGCCAGCAGTTATCCCAGCAATGAGCAGTTCTTC.

This chain joins TRBV19 and TRBJ1-6, with D tentatively TRBD1 (6 bases). Trimming cost V 3 bases and J 7 bases, with 10 bases left between them. Looked up from germline, CDR1 is LNHDA and CDR2 is SQIVND (reference sequence). CDR3 length: 14 residues. CDR3 sequence reads: CASSIGTHNSPLHF. CDR3 nucleotide sequence: TGTGCCAGTAGTATCGGGACACACAATTCACCCCTCCACTTT.

The chain uses TRBV6-2 or TRBV6-3 and TRBJ1-1; unclear D gene. In germline, CDR1 is MNHEY, CDR2 SVGEGT. CDR3 length: 12 residues. V was pared by 7 bases and J by 4 bases, with 10 bases between. CDR3 in DNA: TGTGCCAGCACCCCGGGAGCCACTGAAGCTTTCTTT. It yields the protein CASTPGATEAFF.